Below, one TCR beta chain is given with its context. The protocol was immunoSEQ multiplex PCR, while the TCRdb copy is restricted to in-frame clones and leaves out a portion. The sample carries roughly 73,000 clones, about four fifths recorded once. The sample originates from a study of OX40 agonist ivuxolimab in advanced cancers. Across the whole study: Patient treatment consisted of intravenous ivuxolimab administration every 2 weeks at 0.01 to 10 mg/kg. Cohort: around 79% men, mean age 60, aged roughly 23 to 90.

The germline CDR1 and CDR2 sequences are LNHNV and YYDKDF (reference sequence). CDR3 length equals 13 residues. V lost 3 bases to trimming and J lost 6 bases, with 10 bases between them. The rearrangement joins TRBV15 to TRBJ2-3; D might be TRBD2 (5 bases). The specimen was CD4+ or CD8+ T cells sorted from blood, collected in a trial of the OX40 agonist ivuxolimab. The TCR comes from an adult with an advanced solid tumor such as melanoma, head and neck, liver or kidney cancer. The CDR3 loop is CATSRAGKDTQYF. The CDR3 bases are TGTGCCACCAGCAGGGCGGGTAAGGATACGCAGTATTTT.